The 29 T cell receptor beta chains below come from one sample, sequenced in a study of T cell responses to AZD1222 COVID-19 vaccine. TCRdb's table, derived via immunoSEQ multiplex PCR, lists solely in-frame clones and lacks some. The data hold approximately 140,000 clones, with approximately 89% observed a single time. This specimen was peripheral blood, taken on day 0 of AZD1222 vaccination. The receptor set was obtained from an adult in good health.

The CDR3 here is CATSDAGQGLIGYTF. The CDR3, as DNA: TGTGCCACCAGTGACGCGGGACAGGGTTTAATCGGCTACACCTTC. This rearrangement joins TRBV24-1 to TRBJ1-2; 9 bases line up with TRBD1. Germline V lookup: CDR1 KGHDR, CDR2 SFDVKD. The CDR3 consists of 15 residues. With 4 bases clipped from V and 8 bases from J, the junction kept 10 bases outside the gene matches.

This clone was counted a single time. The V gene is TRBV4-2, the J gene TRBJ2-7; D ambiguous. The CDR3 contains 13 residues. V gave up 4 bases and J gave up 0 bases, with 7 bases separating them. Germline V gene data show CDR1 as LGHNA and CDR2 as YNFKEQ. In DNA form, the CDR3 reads TGTGCCAGCAGCCCCCGGAGCTCCTACGAGCAGTACTTC. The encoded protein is CASSPRSSYEQYF.

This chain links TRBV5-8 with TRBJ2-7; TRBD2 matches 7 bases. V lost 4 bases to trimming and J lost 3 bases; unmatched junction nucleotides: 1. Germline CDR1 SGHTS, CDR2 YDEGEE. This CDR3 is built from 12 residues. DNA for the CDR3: TGTGCCAGCAGCGCGGGGGTCTACGAGCAGTACTTC. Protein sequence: CASSAGVYEQYF.

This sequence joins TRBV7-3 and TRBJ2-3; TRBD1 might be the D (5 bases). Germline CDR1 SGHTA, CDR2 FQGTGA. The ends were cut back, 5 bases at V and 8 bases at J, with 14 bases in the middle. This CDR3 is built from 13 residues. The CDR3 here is CASSLDPQGTQYF. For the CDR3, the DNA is TGTGCCAGCAGCCTAGACCCCCAGGGTACGCAGTATTTT. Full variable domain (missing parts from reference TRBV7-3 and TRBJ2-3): GAGVSQTPSNKVTEKGKYVELRCDPISGHTALYWYRQSLGQGPEFLIYFQGTGAADDSGLPNDRFFAVRPEGSVSTLKIQRTERGDSAVYLCASSLDPQGTQYFGPGTRLTVL.

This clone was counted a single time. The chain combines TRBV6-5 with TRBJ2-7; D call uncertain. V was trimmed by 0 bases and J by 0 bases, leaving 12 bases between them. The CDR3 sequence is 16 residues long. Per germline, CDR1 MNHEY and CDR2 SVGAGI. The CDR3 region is CASSYSGGDRSYEQYF. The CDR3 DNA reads TGTGCCAGCAGTTACTCGGGCGGCGACCGCTCCTACGAGCAGTACTTC.

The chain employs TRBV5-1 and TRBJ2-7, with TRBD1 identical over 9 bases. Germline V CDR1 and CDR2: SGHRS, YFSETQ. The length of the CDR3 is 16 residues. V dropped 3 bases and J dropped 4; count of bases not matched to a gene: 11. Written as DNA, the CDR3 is TGCGCCAGCAGCTCAGCCACCGGGACAGGGACATACGAGCAGTACTTC. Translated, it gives CASSSATGTGTYEQYF.

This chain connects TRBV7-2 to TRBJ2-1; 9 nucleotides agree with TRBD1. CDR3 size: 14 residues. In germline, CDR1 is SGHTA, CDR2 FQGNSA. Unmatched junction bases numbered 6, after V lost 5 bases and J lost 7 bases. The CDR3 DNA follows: TGTGCCAGCAGCACACAGGGGGCGCAGAATGAGCAGTTCTTC. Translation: CASSTQGAQNEQFF.

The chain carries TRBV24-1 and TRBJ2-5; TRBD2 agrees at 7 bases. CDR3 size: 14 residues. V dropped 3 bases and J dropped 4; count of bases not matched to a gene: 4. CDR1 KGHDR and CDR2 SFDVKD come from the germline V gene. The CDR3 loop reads CATSDERERETQYF. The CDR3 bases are TGTGCCACCAGTGATGAGCGGGAAAGAGAGACCCAGTACTTC.

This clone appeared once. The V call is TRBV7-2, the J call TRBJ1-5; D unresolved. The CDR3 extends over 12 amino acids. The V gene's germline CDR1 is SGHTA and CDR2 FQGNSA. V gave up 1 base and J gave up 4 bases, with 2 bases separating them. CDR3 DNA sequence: TGTGCCAGCAGCTTAGGTAATCAGCCCCAGCATTTT. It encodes CASSLGNQPQHF. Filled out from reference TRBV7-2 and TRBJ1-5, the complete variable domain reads GAGVSQSPSNKVTEKGKDVELRCDPISGHTALYWYRQSLGQGLEFLIYFQGNSAPDKSGLPSDRFSAERTGGSVSTLTIQRTQQEDSAVYLCASSLGNQPQHFGDGTRLSIL.

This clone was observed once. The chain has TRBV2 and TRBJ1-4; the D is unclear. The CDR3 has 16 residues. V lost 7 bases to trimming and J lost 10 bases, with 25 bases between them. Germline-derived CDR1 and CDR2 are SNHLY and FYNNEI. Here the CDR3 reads CASNLNRRASAGKLFF. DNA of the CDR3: TGTGCCAGCAACCTAAACCGGAGGGCGTCGGCGGGAAAACTGTTTTTT.

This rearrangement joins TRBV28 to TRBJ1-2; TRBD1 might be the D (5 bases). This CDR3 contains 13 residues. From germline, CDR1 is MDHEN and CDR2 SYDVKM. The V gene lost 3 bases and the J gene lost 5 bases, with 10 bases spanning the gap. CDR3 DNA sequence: TGTGCCAGCAGTTTGCCGGGGGATTATGGCTACACCTTC. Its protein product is CASSLPGDYGYTF.

The CDR3 region has the DNA TGCGCCAGCAGCTCGGGACAGGTGGGGGAGACCCAGTACTTC. It yields the protein CASSSGQVGETQYF. The V call is TRBV5-1, the J call TRBJ2-5; 8 bases are shared with TRBD1. The trim removed 3 bases at V and 5 bases at J, leaving 6 bases unmatched. The germline V gene encodes CDR1 SGHRS and CDR2 YFSETQ. The length of the CDR3 is 14 residues.

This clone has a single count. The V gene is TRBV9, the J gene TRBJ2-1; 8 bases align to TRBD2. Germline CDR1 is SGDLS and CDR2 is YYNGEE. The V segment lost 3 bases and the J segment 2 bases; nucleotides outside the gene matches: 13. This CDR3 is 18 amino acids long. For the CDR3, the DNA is TGTGCCAGCAGCGCCGTCTTGTCCGGCGGGAGGACCTACAATGAGCAGTTCTTC. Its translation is CASSAVLSGGRTYNEQFF.

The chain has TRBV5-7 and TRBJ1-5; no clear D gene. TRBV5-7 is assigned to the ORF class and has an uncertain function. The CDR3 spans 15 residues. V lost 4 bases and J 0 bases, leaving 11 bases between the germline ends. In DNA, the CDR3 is TGTGCCAGCAGCCCAACGTTGAATAGCAATCAGCCCCAGCATTTT. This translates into CASSPTLNSNQPQHF.

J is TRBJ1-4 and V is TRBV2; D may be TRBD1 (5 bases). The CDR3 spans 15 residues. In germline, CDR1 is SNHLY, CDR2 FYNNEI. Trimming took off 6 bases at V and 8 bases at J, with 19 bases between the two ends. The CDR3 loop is CASSQNPGLWEKLFF. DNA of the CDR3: TGTGCCAGCAGCCAGAACCCAGGGCTGTGGGAAAAACTGTTTTTT.

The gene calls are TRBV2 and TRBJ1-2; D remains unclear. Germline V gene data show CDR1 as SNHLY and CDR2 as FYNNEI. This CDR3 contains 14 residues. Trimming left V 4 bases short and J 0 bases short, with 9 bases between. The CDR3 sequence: CASSAMTANYGYTF. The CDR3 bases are TGTGCCAGCAGTGCCATGACTGCTAACTATGGCTACACCTTC.

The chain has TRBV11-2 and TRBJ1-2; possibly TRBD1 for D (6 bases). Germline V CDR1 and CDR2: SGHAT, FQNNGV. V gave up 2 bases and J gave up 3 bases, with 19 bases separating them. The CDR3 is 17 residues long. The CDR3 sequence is CASSLNYWGRGDYGYTF. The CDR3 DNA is TGTGCCAGCAGCTTAAATTATTGGGGCAGGGGTGACTATGGCTACACCTTC. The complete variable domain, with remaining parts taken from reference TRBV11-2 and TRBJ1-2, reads EAGVAQSPRYKIIEKRQSVAFWCNPISGHATLYWYQQILGQGPKLLIQFQNNGVVDDSQLPKDRFSAERLKGVDSTLKIQPAKLEDSAVYLCASSLNYWGRGDYGYTFGSGTRLTVV.

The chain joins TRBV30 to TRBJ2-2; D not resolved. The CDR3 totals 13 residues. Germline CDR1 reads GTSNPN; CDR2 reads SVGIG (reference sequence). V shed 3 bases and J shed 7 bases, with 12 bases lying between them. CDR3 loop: CAWRSGYGGELFF. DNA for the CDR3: TGTGCCTGGAGGTCTGGTTACGGCGGGGAGCTGTTTTTT.

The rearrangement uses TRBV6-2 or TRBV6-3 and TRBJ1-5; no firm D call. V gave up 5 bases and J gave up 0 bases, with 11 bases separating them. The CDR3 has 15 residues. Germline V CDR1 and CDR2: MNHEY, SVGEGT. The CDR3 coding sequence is TGTGCCAGCAGTCCCTTTCCACCTAGCAATCAGCCCCAGCATTTT. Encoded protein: CASSPFPPSNQPQHF.

CDR3 region: CASSLAHIYEQYF. CDR3 bases: TGTGCCAGCAGTTTAGCACACATCTACGAGCAGTACTTC. The rearrangement joins TRBV28 to TRBJ2-7; D is unresolved. The CDR3 is 13 residues long. Germline-derived CDR1 and CDR2 are MDHEN and SYDVKM. With 2 bases removed from V and 3 bases from J, the gap between germline ends came to 8 bases. The complete variable domain, with remaining parts taken from reference TRBV28 and TRBJ2-7, reads DVKVTQSSRYLVKRTGEKVFLECVQDMDHENMFWYRQDPGLGLRLIYFSYDVKMKEKGDIPEGYSVSREKKERFSLILESASTNQTSMYLCASSLAHIYEQYFGPGTRLTVT.

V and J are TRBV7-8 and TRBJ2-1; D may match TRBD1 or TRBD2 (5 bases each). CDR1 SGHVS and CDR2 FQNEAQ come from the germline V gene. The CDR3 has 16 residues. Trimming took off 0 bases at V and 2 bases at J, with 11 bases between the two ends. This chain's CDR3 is CASSLAWGSPYNEQFF. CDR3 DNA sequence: TGTGCCAGCAGCTTAGCCTGGGGGTCCCCCTACAATGAGCAGTTCTTC.

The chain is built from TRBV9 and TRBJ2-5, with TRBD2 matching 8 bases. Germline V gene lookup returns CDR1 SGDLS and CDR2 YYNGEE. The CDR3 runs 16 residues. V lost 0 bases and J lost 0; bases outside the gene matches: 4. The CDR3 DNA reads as TGTGCCAGCAGCGTAGGCGGGGGGAATTACCAAGAGACCCAGTACTTC. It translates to CASSVGGGNYQETQYF.

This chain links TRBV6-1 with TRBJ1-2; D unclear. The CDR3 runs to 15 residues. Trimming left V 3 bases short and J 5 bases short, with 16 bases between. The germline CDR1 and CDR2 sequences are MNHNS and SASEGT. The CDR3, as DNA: TGTGCCAGCAGTGATGGAGGAACAGAAGTTTATGGCTACACCTTC. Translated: CASSDGGTEVYGYTF.

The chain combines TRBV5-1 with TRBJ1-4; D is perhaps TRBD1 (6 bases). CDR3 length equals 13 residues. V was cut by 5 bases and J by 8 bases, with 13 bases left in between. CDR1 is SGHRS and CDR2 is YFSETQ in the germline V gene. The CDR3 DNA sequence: TGCGCCAGCAGTGAGGGAGACAGGGAAAAACTGTTTTTT. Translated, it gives CASSEGDREKLFF.

The CDR3: CASSPLLAVNTGELFF. CDR3 nucleotide sequence: TGTGCCAGCTCACCCCTCCTAGCGGTGAACACCGGGGAGCTGTTTTTT. This sequence joins TRBV18 and TRBJ2-2; 7 bases are a match to TRBD2. CDR3 size: 16 residues. V dropped 3 bases and J dropped 1; count of bases not matched to a gene: 5. Germline loops: CDR1 KGHSH, CDR2 LQKENI.

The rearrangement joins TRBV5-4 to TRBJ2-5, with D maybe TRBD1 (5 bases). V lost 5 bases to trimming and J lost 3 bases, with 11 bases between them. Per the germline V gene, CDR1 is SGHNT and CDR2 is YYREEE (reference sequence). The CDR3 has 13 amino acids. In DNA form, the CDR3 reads TGTGCCAGCAGAGCCTGGACAAAAGAGACCCAGTACTTC. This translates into CASRAWTKETQYF.

Written as DNA, the CDR3 is TGTGCCAGCACCCAGAAGGGACTGTGGACAGATACGCAGTATTTT. Its protein product is CASTQKGLWTDTQYF. This sequence joins TRBV5-4 and TRBJ2-3; D is possibly TRBD2 (6 bases). V was cut by 6 bases and J by 3 bases, with 17 bases left in between. Germline CDR1 reads SGHNT; CDR2 reads YYREEE (reference sequence). The CDR3 has 15 residues.

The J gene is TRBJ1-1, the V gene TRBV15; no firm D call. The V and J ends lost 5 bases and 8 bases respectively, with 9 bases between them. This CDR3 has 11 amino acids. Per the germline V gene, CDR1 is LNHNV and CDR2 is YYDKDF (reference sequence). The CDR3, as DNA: TGTGCCACCAGCCGAGCGGGAGAAGCTTTCTTT. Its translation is CATSRAGEAFF. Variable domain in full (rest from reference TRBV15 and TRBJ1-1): DAMVIQNPRYQVTQFGKPVTLSCSQTLNHNVMYWYQQKSSQAPKLLFHYYDKDFNNEADTPDNFQSRRPNTSFCFLDIRSPGLGDTAMYLCATSRAGEAFFGQGTRLTVV.

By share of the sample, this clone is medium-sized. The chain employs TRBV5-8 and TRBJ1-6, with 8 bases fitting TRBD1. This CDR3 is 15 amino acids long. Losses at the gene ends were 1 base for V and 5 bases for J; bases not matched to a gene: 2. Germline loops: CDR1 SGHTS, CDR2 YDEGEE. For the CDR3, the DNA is TGTGCCAGCAGCTTGCCGGACAGGGATAATTCACCCCTCCACTTT. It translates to CASSLPDRDNSPLHF.